This TCR beta chain derives from a study of control samples from healthy donors and cancer patients. This CDR3 region has 17 residues. The V end lost 4 bases, the J end lost 0 bases, and 16 bases lay between the germline ends. Germline V gives CDR1 KGHSH, CDR2 LQKENI. Produced via immunoSEQ multiplex PCR; TCRdb's table is partial and in-frame only. Seen here are about 110,000 clones, around 89% observed once, and the top ten hold about 16%. The chain recombines TRBV18 with TRBJ1-3; the D is unclear. The sample comprised blood. The clonotype originates from a woman in her 50s in good health. Written as DNA, the CDR3 is TGTGCCAGCTCACAATCGGGGTCAACGCCCTCTGGAAACACCATATATTTT. It yields the protein CASSQSGSTPSGNTIYF. Full variable domain (rest looked up from reference TRBV18 and TRBJ1-3): NAGVMQNPRHLVRRRGQEARLRCSPMKGHSHVYWYRQLPEEGLKFMVYLQKENIIDESGMPKERFSAEFPKEGPSILRIQQVVRGDSAAYFCASSQSGSTPSGNTIYFGEGSWLTVV.